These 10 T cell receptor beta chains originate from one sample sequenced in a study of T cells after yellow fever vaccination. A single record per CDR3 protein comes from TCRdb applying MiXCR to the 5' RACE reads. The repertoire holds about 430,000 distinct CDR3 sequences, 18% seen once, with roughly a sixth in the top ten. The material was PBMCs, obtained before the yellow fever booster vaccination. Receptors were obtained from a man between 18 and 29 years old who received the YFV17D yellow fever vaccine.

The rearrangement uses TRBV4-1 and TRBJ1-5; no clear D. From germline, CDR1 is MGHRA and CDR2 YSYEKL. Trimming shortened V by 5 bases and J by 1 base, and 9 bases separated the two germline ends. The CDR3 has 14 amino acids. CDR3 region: CASSTGWSNQPQHF. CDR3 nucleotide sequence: TGCGCCAGCAGCACGGGATGGAGCAATCAGCCCCAGCATTTT.

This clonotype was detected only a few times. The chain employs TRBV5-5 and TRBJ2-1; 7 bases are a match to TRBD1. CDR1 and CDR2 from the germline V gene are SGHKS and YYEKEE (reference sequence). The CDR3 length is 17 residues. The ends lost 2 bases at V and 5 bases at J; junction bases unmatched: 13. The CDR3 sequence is CASSFTGLGQVNNEQFF. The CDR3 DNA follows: TGTGCCAGCAGCTTCACTGGGCTCGGACAGGTCAACAATGAGCAGTTCTTC.

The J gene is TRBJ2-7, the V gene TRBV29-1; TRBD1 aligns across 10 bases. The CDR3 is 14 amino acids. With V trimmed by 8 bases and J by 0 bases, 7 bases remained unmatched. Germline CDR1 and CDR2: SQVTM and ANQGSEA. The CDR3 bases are TGCAGCACATCCGGGACAGGGGACTCCTACGAGCAGTACTTC. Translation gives CSTSGTGDSYEQYF.

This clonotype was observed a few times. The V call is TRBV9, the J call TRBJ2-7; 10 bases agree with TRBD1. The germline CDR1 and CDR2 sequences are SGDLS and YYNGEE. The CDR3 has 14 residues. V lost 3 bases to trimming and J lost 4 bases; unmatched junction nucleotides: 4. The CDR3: CASSDGDRGYEQYF. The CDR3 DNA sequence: TGTGCCAGCAGCGACGGGGACAGGGGTTACGAGCAGTACTTC.

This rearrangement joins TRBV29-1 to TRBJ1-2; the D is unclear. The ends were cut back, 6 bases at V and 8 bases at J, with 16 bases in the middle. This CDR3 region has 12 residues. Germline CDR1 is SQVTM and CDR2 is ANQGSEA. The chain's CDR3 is CSVPAPPGGYTF. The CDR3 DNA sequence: TGCAGCGTACCGGCCCCGCCCGGAGGCTACACCTTC.

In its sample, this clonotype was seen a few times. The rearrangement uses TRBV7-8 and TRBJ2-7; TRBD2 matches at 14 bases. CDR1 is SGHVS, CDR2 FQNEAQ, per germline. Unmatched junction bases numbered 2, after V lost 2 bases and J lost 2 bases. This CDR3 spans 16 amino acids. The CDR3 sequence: CASSLMGLAGAYEQYV. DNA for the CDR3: TGTGCCAGCAGCTTAATGGGACTAGCGGGGGCCTACGAGCAGTACGTC.

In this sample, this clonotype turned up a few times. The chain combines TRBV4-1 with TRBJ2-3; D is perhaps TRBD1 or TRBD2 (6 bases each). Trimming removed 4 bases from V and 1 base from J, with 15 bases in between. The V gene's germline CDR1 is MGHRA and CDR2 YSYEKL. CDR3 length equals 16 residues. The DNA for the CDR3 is TGCGCCAGCAGCCTTCCAGAGGGGGGAGGCACAGATACGCAGTATTTT. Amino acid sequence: CASSLPEGGGTDTQYF.

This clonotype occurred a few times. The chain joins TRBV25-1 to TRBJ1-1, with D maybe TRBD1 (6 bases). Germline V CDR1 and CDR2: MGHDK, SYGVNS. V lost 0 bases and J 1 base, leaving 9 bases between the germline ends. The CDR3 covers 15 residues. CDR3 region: CASSEYQGQNTEAFF. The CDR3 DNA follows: TGTGCCAGCAGTGAATACCAGGGACAGAACACTGAAGCTTTCTTT.

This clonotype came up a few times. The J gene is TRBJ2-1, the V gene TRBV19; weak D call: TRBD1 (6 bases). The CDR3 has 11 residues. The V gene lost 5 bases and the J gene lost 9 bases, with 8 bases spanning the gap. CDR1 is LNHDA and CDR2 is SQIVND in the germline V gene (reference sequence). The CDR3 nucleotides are TGTGCCAGTAGTCACAGGGTTGAGCAGTTCTTC. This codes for CASSHRVEQFF.

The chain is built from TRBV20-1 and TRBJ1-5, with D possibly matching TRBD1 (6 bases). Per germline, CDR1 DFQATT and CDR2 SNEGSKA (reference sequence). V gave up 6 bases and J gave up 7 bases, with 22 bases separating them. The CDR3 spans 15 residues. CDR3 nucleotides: TGCAGTGCACCATCTGGGGACATTGGGTACCAGCCCCAGCATTTT. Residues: CSAPSGDIGYQPQHF.